The TCR beta chain under discussion was sequenced for a study of blood T cell repertoires in COVID-19. Study-wide background: Sample material is recorded as cDNA or gDNA derived from T cells, B-cell-depleted T cells, or PBMCs.

The germline V gene has CDR1 LNHDA and CDR2 SQIVND (reference sequence). Trimming removed 5 bases at V and 8 bases at J, with 18 bases between. This CDR3 has 15 residues. Per the study methods: Scientists estimated how many nucleated cells there were by amplifying reference gene primers. Clones were sequenced by immunoSEQ multiplex PCR, and TCRdb holds only the in-frame ones, with some missing. D and trimming were read from the DNA, whereas the V and J calls and clone size are those reported in that table. The sample has 200,000 to 300,000 clones; about 87% are singletons. Cohort assignment relied on participant-reported clinical history.

This chain connects TRBV19 to TRBJ1-4, with D possibly matching TRBD1 (5 bases). The source material was PBMCs or T cells enriched from blood (not recorded which). The receptor was isolated from a woman aged 40 to 50 with acute COVID-19. The CDR3 DNA reads TGTGCCAGTAGTGAGAACTCAGGGTGGCGCGAAAAACTGTTTTTT. Its translation is CASSENSGWREKLFF.